The next 31 T cell receptor beta chains were all read from a single sample in a study of blood T cell repertoires in COVID-19. Assay used: immunoSEQ multiplex PCR; TCRdb lists only in-frame clones, some missing. The repertoire consists of 200,000 to 250,000 clones, with more than 80% occurring once and the leading ten covering roughly 7%. Sequences were obtained from peripheral blood. The receptors here all came from a woman over 75 with COVID-19, enrolled during active disease.

In DNA, the CDR3 is TGCGCCAGCAGCGTGACAGGGGGCGATGAGCCCCAGCATTTT. Translated: CASSVTGGDEPQHF. This rearrangement joins TRBV5-1 to TRBJ1-5; 10 bases match TRBD1. The CDR3 runs to 14 residues. V was clipped by 4 bases and J by 8 bases; unmatched bases: 6. CDR1 and CDR2 from the germline V gene are SGHRS and YFSETQ.

The chain couples TRBV5-4 to TRBJ2-2; 7 bases fit TRBD2. V lost 4 bases and J lost 6; bases outside the gene matches: 15. CDR3 length equals 17 residues. The V gene's germline CDR1 is SGHNT and CDR2 YYREEE (reference sequence). This CDR3 reads CASSPRTGQGGSGELFF. The CDR3 coding sequence is TGTGCCAGCAGCCCCCGAACGGGCCAGGGAGGGTCCGGGGAGCTGTTTTTT.

The rearrangement links TRBV7-3 to TRBJ1-2; TRBD1 matches at 7 bases. The V gene's germline CDR1 is SGHTA and CDR2 FQGTGA. The CDR3 extends over 13 amino acids. Unmatched junction bases numbered 5, after V lost 2 bases and J lost 8 bases. The CDR3 loop reads CASSLGTAYGYTF. In DNA form, the CDR3 reads TGTGCCAGCAGCTTAGGGACAGCGTACGGCTACACCTTC.

The CDR3 sequence is CASSPSYRDTEAFF. DNA of the CDR3: TGTGCCAGCTCACCCTCCTACAGAGACACTGAAGCTTTCTTT. The chain links TRBV18 to TRBJ1-1, with D hard to call. The V gene's germline CDR1 is KGHSH and CDR2 LQKENI. V was pared by 3 bases and J by 3 bases, with 11 bases between. The CDR3 runs 14 residues.

This sequence joins TRBV3-1 (or the pseudogene TRBV3-2) and TRBJ1-5, with D hard to call. Germline-derived CDR1 and CDR2 are LGHDT and YNNKEL (reference sequence). CDR3 length: 14 amino acids. The V gene lost 1 base and the J gene lost 6 bases, with 10 bases spanning the gap. Here the CDR3 reads CASSQAEVGQPQHF. Written as DNA, the CDR3 is TGTGCCAGCAGCCAAGCGGAGGTGGGTCAGCCCCAGCATTTT.

The genes are TRBV28 and TRBJ2-5; D perhaps matches TRBD2 (6 bases). Germline V gives CDR1 MDHEN, CDR2 SYDVKM. Trimming removed 5 bases at V and 5 bases at J, with 18 bases between. The CDR3 loop spans 15 amino acids. The CDR3 loop reads CASSTSGVVRETQYF. The CDR3 bases are TGTGCCAGCAGTACCTCGGGGGTTGTGAGGGAGACCCAGTACTTC.

The CDR3 DNA reads TGCGCCAGCAGCCATCTCCTCCCGGGACAGGGCTTGCATTTT. This translates into CASSHLLPGQGLHF. The chain is built from TRBV4-1 and TRBJ1-5; the match to TRBD1 covers 9 bases. The CDR3 covers 14 residues. Germline assignment: CDR1 MGHRA and CDR2 YSYEKL. V was clipped by 3 bases and J by 15 bases; unmatched bases: 12.

A single count supports this clone. The rearrangement joins TRBV18 to TRBJ1-1, with D perhaps matching TRBD1 (6 bases). Trimming left V 8 bases short and J 1 base short, with 26 bases between. This CDR3 is 18 amino acids long. The germline CDR1 and CDR2 sequences are KGHSH and LQKENI. The DNA of the CDR3 is TGTGCCAGCGGGGGGGTCAGGGGAATTTCGGGCAAGAACACTGAAGCTTTCTTT. It codes for CASGGVRGISGKNTEAFF.

The rearrangement uses TRBV5-1 and TRBJ2-1; 10 bases fit TRBD2. CDR3 length: 17 residues. J was trimmed by 8 bases and V by 0 bases; bases with no gene match: 11. Germline loops: CDR1 SGHRS, CDR2 YFSETQ. The CDR3 loop is CASSLVPPAGGLYEQFF. CDR3 DNA sequence: TGCGCCAGCAGCTTGGTTCCCCCAGCGGGAGGGCTCTATGAGCAGTTCTTC. The variable domain in full, with the rest retrieved from reference TRBV5-1 and TRBJ2-1, is KAGVTQTPRYLIKTRGQQVTLSCSPISGHRSVSWYQQTPGQGLQFLFEYFSETQRNKGNFPGRFSGRQFSNSRSEMNVSTLELGDSALYLCASSLVPPAGGLYEQFFGPGTRLTVL.

The chain is built from TRBV2 and TRBJ2-1; D possibly corresponds to TRBD2 (5 bases). Germline-derived CDR1 and CDR2 are SNHLY and FYNNEI. The CDR3 runs 15 residues. Trimming removed 5 bases from V and 0 bases from J, with 11 bases in between. As DNA, the CDR3 is TGTGCCAGCAGTCTCCAGCGGTCCTCCTACAATGAGCAGTTCTTC. Translation: CASSLQRSSYNEQFF.

The chain joins TRBV4-1 to TRBJ1-2, with TRBD1 as a possible D gene (5 bases). Germline V gene sequence: CDR1 MGHRA, CDR2 YSYEKL. The CDR3 runs 15 residues. V lost 1 base and J lost 4, with 13 bases in between. The CDR3 loop reads CASSQGTLGGYGYTF. DNA for the CDR3: TGCGCCAGCAGCCAAGGAACCCTCGGGGGCTATGGCTACACCTTC.

There are a few counts of this clone. The chain employs TRBV19 and TRBJ2-7, with 9 bases fitting TRBD1. The V gene end was trimmed by 3 bases and the J gene end by 9 bases; junction bases not matched to a gene: 15. This CDR3 has 16 residues. Germline V gene data show CDR1 as LNHDA and CDR2 as SQIVND (reference sequence). In DNA form, the CDR3 reads TGTGCCAGTAGTATCAGTGACCGGACAGGGGCAGGAGGGCAGTACTTC. It is translated as CASSISDRTGAGGQYF.

V gene TRBV2 combines with J gene TRBJ2-3; 7 bases line up with TRBD1. Germline trimming cut 1 base from V and 8 bases from J; bases unmatched to any gene: 0. Germline assignment: CDR1 SNHLY and CDR2 FYNNEI. The CDR3 totals 12 residues. This CDR3 is CASSEGDSTQYF. The CDR3, as DNA: TGTGCCAGCAGTGAAGGGGACAGTACGCAGTATTTT.

The rearrangement joins TRBV5-1 to TRBJ1-6; 7 bases fit TRBD1. V lost 4 bases and J lost 8; bases outside the gene matches: 9. The CDR3 consists of 15 residues. The germline CDR1 and CDR2 sequences are SGHRS and YFSETQ. In nucleotides, the CDR3 is TGCGCCAGCAGCCAAGATACAGGGACAGATTCACCCCTCCACTTT. Translation gives CASSQDTGTDSPLHF.

J is TRBJ1-1 and V is TRBV11-2, with D perhaps TRBD1 (6 bases). The CDR3 loop spans 16 amino acids. The V end lost 1 base, the J end lost 0 bases, and 12 bases lay between the germline ends. Germline V gene lookup returns CDR1 SGHAT and CDR2 FQNNGV. The CDR3 DNA is TGTGCCAGCAGCTTAGTTAGGGGGGGAATGAACACTGAAGCTTTCTTT. Protein: CASSLVRGGMNTEAFF. Supplemented by reference TRBV11-2 and TRBJ1-1, the full variable domain reads EAGVAQSPRYKIIEKRQSVAFWCNPISGHATLYWYQQILGQGPKLLIQFQNNGVVDDSQLPKDRFSAERLKGVDSTLKIQPAKLEDSAVYLCASSLVRGGMNTEAFFGQGTRLTVV.

The V gene is TRBV27, the J gene TRBJ1-6; D gene unclear. The CDR3 sequence is 14 residues long. The V end lost 8 bases, the J end lost 0 bases, and 8 bases lay between the germline ends. From germline, CDR1 is MNHEY and CDR2 SMNVEV (reference sequence). CDR3 sequence (DNA): TGTGCCAGCGGTGGTAGCTCCTATAATTCACCCCTCCACTTT. Its protein is CASGGSSYNSPLHF.

This clone came up once. The J gene is TRBJ1-2, the V gene TRBV6-2 or TRBV6-3, with D possibly matching TRBD1 (5 bases). V was shortened by 0 bases and J by 7 bases, with 21 bases between the two germline ends. The germline V gene has CDR1 MNHEY and CDR2 SVGEGT. CDR3 length equals 17 residues. In DNA form, the CDR3 reads TGTGCCAGCAGTTACTCGCGGATAAGGGGCCCCTGGTCTGGCTACACCTTC. Residues: CASSYSRIRGPWSGYTF.

The chain joins TRBV29-1 to TRBJ1-1, with D possibly TRBD1 on 5 matching bases. Germline CDR1 and CDR2: SQVTM and ANQGSEA. Trimming removed 4 bases from V and 4 bases from J, with 16 bases in between. This CDR3 comprises 14 residues. CDR3 nucleotides: TGCAGCGTTGTTTTGGCAGGGAGGAGCACTGAAGCTTTCTTT. This codes for CSVVLAGRSTEAFF.

V gene TRBV12-5 combines with J gene TRBJ2-2; tentatively, D is TRBD1 (6 bases). CDR3 length equals 17 residues. Germline V gives CDR1 LGHNT, CDR2 FRNRAP. The V and J ends lost 2 bases and 7 bases respectively, with 20 bases between them. CDR3 loop: CASGLRYTGLQGGELFF. The CDR3 bases are TGTGCTAGTGGTTTGAGATACACCGGGCTACAGGGCGGGGAGCTGTTTTTT.

The chain uses TRBV15 and TRBJ1-2; D uncertain. The CDR3 covers 13 residues. Trimming took 0 bases from V and 1 from J, leaving 3 bases between them. The germline V gene has CDR1 LNHNV and CDR2 YYDKDF (reference sequence). The chain's CDR3 is CATSRDLNYGYTF. The CDR3 nucleotides read TGTGCCACCAGCAGAGATCTTAACTATGGCTACACCTTC.

The chain is built from TRBV7-6 and TRBJ2-5; weak D call: TRBD2 (6 bases). Germline CDR1 reads SGHVS; CDR2 reads FNYEAQ. The V and J ends lost 3 bases and 5 bases respectively, with 10 bases between them. CDR3 length: 13 amino acids. CDR3 DNA: TGTGCCAGCAGCTTTGGCGGGACCGAGACCCAGTACTTC. Protein: CASSFGGTETQYF.

The J gene is TRBJ2-1, the V gene TRBV5-4, with TRBD1 matching over 7 bases. This CDR3 has 16 residues. V lost 4 bases and J lost 4; bases outside the gene matches: 11. Germline CDR1 is SGHNT and CDR2 is YYREEE (reference sequence). DNA for the CDR3: TGTGCCAGCAGCCACCAGACAGGGCACCCTTACAATGAGCAGTTCTTC. Amino acids: CASSHQTGHPYNEQFF.

The chain employs TRBV7-8 and TRBJ1-2; maybe TRBD1 (6 bases). The CDR3 loop spans 15 amino acids. Per germline, CDR1 SGHVS and CDR2 FQNEAQ. Trimming stripped 1 base from V and 7 bases from J, with 16 bases between. CDR3 nucleotides: TGTGCCAGCAGCTTAGGGGCCGATTCAGGGGTTGGCTACACCTTC. Translating it yields CASSLGADSGVGYTF.

This chain connects TRBV7-9 to TRBJ2-5; 9 bases fit TRBD2. CDR3 length equals 17 residues. J gave up 5 bases and V 4 bases, and 14 bases lay outside the gene matches. CDR1 and CDR2 (germline): SEHNR, FQNEAQ (reference sequence). Written as DNA, the CDR3 is TGTGCCAGCAGCTCCCCCCGGGCTGCGGGGGGGCGGGAGACCCAGTACTTC. Translation gives CASSSPRAAGGRETQYF. Full variable domain (remainder filled in from reference TRBV7-9 and TRBJ2-5): DTGVSQNPRHKITKRGQNVTFRCDPISEHNRLYWYRQTLGQGPEFLTYFQNEAQLEKSRLLSDRFSAERPKGSFSTLEIQRTEQGDSAMYLCASSSPRAAGGRETQYFGPGTRLLVL.

The chain joins TRBV29-1 to TRBJ1-2; a possible D gene is TRBD1 (6 bases). CDR3 length: 12 amino acids. Germline CDR1 reads SQVTM; CDR2 reads ANQGSEA. Deletions cut 7 bases from V and 6 bases from J, with 15 bases between. For the CDR3, the DNA is TGCAGCGCCCGCCGGGGGGCGAATGGCTACACCTTC. Protein product: CSARRGANGYTF.

This clone was observed a single time. The chain is built from TRBV6-5 and TRBJ2-7; 9 bases map to TRBD1. The CDR3 loop spans 14 amino acids. The V and J ends lost 4 bases and 1 base, in that order; junction bases with no gene match: 2. Germline loops: CDR1 MNHEY, CDR2 SVGAGI. This chain's CDR3 is CASSFGTGSYEQYF. The CDR3 DNA sequence: TGTGCCAGCAGTTTCGGGACAGGGTCCTACGAGCAGTACTTC.

The V and J genes are TRBV9 and TRBJ2-3, with TRBD2 as a possible D gene (5 bases). This CDR3 is 16 amino acids long. Germline CDR1 and CDR2: SGDLS and YYNGEE. V lost 0 bases, J lost 1 base, and 12 bases lay in between. The CDR3 DNA follows: TGTGCCAGCAGCGTAGGAAACGGGGTGGGCACAGATACGCAGTATTTT. Protein product: CASSVGNGVGTDTQYF.

The DNA of the CDR3 is TGTGCCAGCAGCTTGGGCGGGGCAAGGGACTATGGCTACACCTTC. Protein sequence: CASSLGGARDYGYTF. The rearrangement links TRBV5-8 to TRBJ1-2, with D perhaps matching TRBD1 (5 bases). The length of the CDR3 is 15 residues. Trimming pared 0 bases from V and 3 bases from J, leaving 12 bases between. Germline assignment: CDR1 SGHTS and CDR2 YDEGEE.

V gene TRBV6-1 combines with J gene TRBJ1-2, with D possibly being TRBD1 (5 bases). Germline V gives CDR1 MNHNS, CDR2 SASEGT. The CDR3 has 16 residues. V lost 1 base and J lost 8, with 20 bases in between. CDR3 in DNA: TGTGCCAGCAGTGAAGTGGGGGGGACCGGCCTCTGGGGCTACACCTTC. It codes for CASSEVGGTGLWGYTF.

The chain uses TRBV6-5 and TRBJ1-2; TRBD1 is a possible D gene (5 bases). V lost 2 bases and J 2 bases, leaving 12 bases between the germline ends. CDR1 is MNHEY, CDR2 SVGAGI, per germline. CDR3 length equals 15 residues. As DNA, the CDR3 is TGTGCCAGCAGTTACGGGGCAGGCCGAAACTATGGCTACACCTTC. Its translation: CASSYGAGRNYGYTF.

The chain is built from TRBV6-5 and TRBJ2-7; 8 positions match TRBD2. V was clipped by 6 bases and J by 5 bases; unmatched bases: 12. Germline V lookup: CDR1 MNHEY, CDR2 SVGAGI. CDR3 length: 15 residues. The CDR3 loop reads CASRTPSGSWNEQYF. In nucleotides, the CDR3 is TGTGCCAGCAGGACCCCCAGCGGGAGCTGGAACGAGCAGTACTTC.